Included here is one T cell receptor (beta chain) sequence, with context. TCRdb processed the RT-PCR reads anew with MiXCR; each CDR3 protein has one entry. The repertoire consists of about 700,000 distinct CDR3 sequences, with approximately 15% occurring once and the leading ten covering roughly 4%. The CDR3 loop spans 15 amino acids. V lost 1 base and J lost 0, with 10 bases in between. Germline V CDR1 and CDR2: DFQATT, SNEGSKA (reference sequence). This sequence joins TRBV20-1 and TRBJ2-1; D is uncertain. The sample comprised memory CD4+ T cells from blood. The TCR was taken from a female donor in good health, serving as a healthy control. This chain's CDR3 is CSARVPGRSYNEQFF. CDR3 nucleotides: TGCAGTGCTAGAGTTCCCGGCCGCTCCTACAATGAGCAGTTCTTC.